This record concerns one T cell receptor (beta chain) sequence. The germline V gene has CDR1 SGHRS and CDR2 YFSETQ. The length of the CDR3 is 16 residues. Trimming shortened V by 7 bases and J by 1 base, and 19 bases separated the two germline ends. Checkpoint therapy with ipilimumab 1 mg/kg began 14 to 28 days after transplant. Measured with immunoSEQ multiplex PCR; TCRdb has only the in-frame clones, and not every one. The profile shows roughly 23,000 clones, 74% of them singletons. The sample is drawn from a study of ipilimumab plus nivolumab after autologous stem cell transplantation. Study context: Patients received a median of roughly five ipilimumab and about 8 nivolumab doses. DLBCL patients had primary refractory or relapsed disease.

The V and J genes are TRBV5-1 and TRBJ2-3, with a weak D call TRBD2 (7 bases). Sequences were derived from PBMCs, sampled in a trial of ipilimumab plus nivolumab as post-transplant consolidation. This receptor was identified in a male donor with diffuse large B-cell lymphoma. CDR3 DNA sequence: TGCGCCAGCGGCGGTAGGGGGGGCGCGGGCACAGATACGCAGTATTTT. This gives the protein CASGGRGGAGTDTQYF.